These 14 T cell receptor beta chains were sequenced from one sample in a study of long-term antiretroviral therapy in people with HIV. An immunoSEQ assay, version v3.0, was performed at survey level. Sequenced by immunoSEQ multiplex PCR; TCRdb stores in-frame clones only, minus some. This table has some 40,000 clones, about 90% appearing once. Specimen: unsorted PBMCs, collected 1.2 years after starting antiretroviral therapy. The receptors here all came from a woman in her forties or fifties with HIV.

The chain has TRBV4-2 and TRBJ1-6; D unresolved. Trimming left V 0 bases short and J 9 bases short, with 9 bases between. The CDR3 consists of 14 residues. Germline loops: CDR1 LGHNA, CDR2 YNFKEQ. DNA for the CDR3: TGTGCCAGCAGCCAAGACACAGCCTTTTCACCCCTCCACTTT. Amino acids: CASSQDTAFSPLHF.

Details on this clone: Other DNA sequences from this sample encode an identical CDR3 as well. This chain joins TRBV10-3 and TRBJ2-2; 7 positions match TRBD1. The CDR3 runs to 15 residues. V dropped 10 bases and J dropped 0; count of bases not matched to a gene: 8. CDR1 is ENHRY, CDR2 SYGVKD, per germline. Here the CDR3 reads CATGDRAANTGELFF. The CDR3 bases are TGTGCCACCGGAGACAGGGCCGCGAACACCGGGGAGCTGTTTTTT.

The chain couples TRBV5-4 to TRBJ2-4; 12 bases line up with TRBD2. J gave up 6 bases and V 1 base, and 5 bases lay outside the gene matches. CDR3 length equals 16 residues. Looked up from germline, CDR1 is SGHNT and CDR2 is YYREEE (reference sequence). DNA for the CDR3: TGTGCCAGCAGCTTGAGGCCTAGCGGGGGGGGAAACATTCAGTACTTC. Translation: CASSLRPSGGGNIQYF.

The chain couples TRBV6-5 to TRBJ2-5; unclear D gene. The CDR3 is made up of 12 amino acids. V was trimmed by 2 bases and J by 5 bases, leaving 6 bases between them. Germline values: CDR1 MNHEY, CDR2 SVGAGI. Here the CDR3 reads CASSYGRETQYF. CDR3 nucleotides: TGTGCCAGCAGTTACGGGCGCGAGACCCAGTACTTC.

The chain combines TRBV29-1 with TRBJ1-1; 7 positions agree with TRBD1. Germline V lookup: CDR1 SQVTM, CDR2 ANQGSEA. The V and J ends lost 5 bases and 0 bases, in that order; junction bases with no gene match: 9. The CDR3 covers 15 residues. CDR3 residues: CSVIPGQIMNTEAFF. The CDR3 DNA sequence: TGCAGCGTTATCCCGGGACAGATAATGAACACTGAAGCTTTCTTT.

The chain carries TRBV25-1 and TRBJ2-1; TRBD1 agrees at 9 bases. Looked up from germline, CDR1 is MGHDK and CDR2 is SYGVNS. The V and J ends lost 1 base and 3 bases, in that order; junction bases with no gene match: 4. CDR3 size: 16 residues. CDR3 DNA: TGTGCCAGCAGTGAATCCACAGGGGGCTTCTACAATGAGCAGTTCTTC. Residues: CASSESTGGFYNEQFF.

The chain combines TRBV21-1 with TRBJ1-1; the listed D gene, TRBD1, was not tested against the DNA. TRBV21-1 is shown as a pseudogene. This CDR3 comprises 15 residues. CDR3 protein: CASSFGTGKNTEAFF. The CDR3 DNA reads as TGTGCCAGCAGCTTTGGGACAGGGAAAAACACTGAAGCTTTCTTT.

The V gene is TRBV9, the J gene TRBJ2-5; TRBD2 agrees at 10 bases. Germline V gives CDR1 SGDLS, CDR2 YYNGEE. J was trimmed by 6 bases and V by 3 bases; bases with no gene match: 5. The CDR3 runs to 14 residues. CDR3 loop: CASSASGGSQTQYF. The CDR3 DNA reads TGTGCCAGCAGCGCTAGCGGGGGCAGCCAGACCCAGTACTTC.

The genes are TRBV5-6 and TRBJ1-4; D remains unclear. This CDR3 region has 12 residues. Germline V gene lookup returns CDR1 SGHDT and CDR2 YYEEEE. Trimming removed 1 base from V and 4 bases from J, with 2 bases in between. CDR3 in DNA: TGTGCCAGCAGCTTGATTAATGAAAAACTGTTTTTT. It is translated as CASSLINEKLFF.

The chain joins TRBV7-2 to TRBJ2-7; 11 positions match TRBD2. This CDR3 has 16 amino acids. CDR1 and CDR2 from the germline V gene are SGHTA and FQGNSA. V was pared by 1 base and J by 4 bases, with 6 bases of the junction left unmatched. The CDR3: CASSLVAGGPGYEQYF. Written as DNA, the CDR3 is TGTGCCAGCAGCTTAGTAGCGGGGGGGCCAGGGTACGAGCAGTACTTC.

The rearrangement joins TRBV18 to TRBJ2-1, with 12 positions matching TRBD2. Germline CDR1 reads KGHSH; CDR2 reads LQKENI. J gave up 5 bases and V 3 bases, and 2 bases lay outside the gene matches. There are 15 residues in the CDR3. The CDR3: CASSPRLAGDNEQFF. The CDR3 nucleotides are TGTGCCAGCTCACCGCGACTAGCGGGGGACAATGAGCAGTTCTTC.

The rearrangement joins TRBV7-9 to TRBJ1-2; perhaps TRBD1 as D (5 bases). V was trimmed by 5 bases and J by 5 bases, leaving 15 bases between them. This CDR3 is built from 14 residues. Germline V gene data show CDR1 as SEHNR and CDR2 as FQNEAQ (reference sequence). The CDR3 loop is CASSASLGVYGYTF. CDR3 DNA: TGTGCCAGCAGCGCGAGCTTGGGGGTGTATGGCTACACCTTC.

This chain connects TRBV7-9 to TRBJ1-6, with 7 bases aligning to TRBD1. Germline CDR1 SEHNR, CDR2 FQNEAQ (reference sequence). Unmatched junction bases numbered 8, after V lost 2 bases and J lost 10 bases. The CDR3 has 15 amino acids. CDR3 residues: CASSLPQGGKSPLHF. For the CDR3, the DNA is TGTGCCAGCAGCTTACCGCAGGGGGGAAAATCACCCCTCCACTTT.

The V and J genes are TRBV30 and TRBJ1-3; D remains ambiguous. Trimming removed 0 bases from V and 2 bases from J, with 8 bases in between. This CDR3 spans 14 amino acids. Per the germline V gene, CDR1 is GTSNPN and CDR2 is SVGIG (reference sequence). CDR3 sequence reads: CAWSVASAGNTIYF. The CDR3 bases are TGTGCCTGGAGTGTGGCATCTGCTGGAAACACCATATATTTT.